One sample yielded the 14 T cell receptor beta chains listed below, sequenced in a study of regulatory T cells in long-lasting Graves disease listed by TCRdb under 2021. The time point label of this sample denotes: newly diagnosed GD, antithyroid drugs for less than 3 months. RNA was extracted from PBMCs in TRIzol for both TCR sequencing and RNA sequencing. Library method: multiplex PCR. The sequencing machine was an Illumina HiSeq 4000. iRepertoire HTBI primers and Arm-PCR amplification of CDR3 regions were used to construct TCR beta libraries. TCRdb reworked the public reads: Q25 trimming with fastp, MiXCR clone assembly, productive beta chains retained. Rows merge per CDR3 protein into single entries with the most common DNA and genes. The sample profile shows hundreds of thousands of distinct CDR3 sequences; about 16% of them were found once. The ten top clones hold 20% to 25% of the sample. In addition, the sample was reused for a study of T cells in Graves' hyperthyroidism and ophthalmopathy.

Specimen: peripheral blood mononuclear cells (PBMCs), collected at new diagnosis, from a patient treated with antithyroid drugs. These receptors were collected from a woman aged 35-65 years with Graves disease. Donor details come from another sample of the same person, matched by shared clones.

This clonotype was counted many times. The chain is built from TRBV2 and TRBJ1-5; no definite D call. CDR3 length equals 13 residues. Trimming left V 4 bases short and J 6 bases short, with 10 bases between. Germline V gene data show CDR1 as SNHLY and CDR2 as FYNNEI. CDR3 sequence reads: CASSGNLGQPQHF. The CDR3 nucleotides are TGTGCCAGCAGTGGTAACTTGGGTCAGCCCCAGCATTTT.

This clonotype was seen more than once but under ten times. This chain joins TRBV18 and TRBJ1-4; D is unclear. Germline V gene lookup returns CDR1 KGHSH and CDR2 LQKENI. CDR3 length equals 14 residues. The ends were cut back, 6 bases at V and 5 bases at J, with 13 bases in the middle. The CDR3 coding sequence is TGTGCCAGCTCCCCCGAGGGTGGAAATGAAAAACTGTTTTTT. Protein product: CASSPEGGNEKLFF.

The sample holds many counts of this clonotype. The gene calls are TRBV7-9 and TRBJ1-1; D gene ambiguous. The CDR3 runs 14 residues. Trimming removed 6 bases at V and 2 bases at J, with 13 bases between. Germline V gives CDR1 SEHNR, CDR2 FQNEAQ (reference sequence). The CDR3, as DNA: TGTGCCAGCAGTAGTAGCGACACCAACACTGAAGCTTTCTTT. Encoded protein: CASSSSDTNTEAFF.

For the CDR3, the DNA is TGTGCCAGTAGTCTGGGGACTAAGGGCGAGCAGTACTTC. Its translation: CASSLGTKGEQYF. The J gene is TRBJ2-7, the V gene TRBV19, with 7 bases identical to TRBD2. The CDR3 length is 13 residues. The ends lost 5 bases at V and 6 bases at J; junction bases unmatched: 7. The V gene's germline CDR1 is LNHDA and CDR2 SQIVND (reference sequence).

This clonotype was counted at least ten times. V usage is TRBV11-2 and J usage is TRBJ2-5, with D hard to call. The V gene's germline CDR1 is SGHAT and CDR2 FQNNGV. This CDR3 has 16 amino acids. The V end was cut by 1 base, the J end by 7 bases, with 19 bases between. DNA for the CDR3: TGTGCCAGCAGCTTAGTTGTGGTGTCTGGAGTTTCGACCCAGTACTTC. Translated, it gives CASSLVVVSGVSTQYF. Supplemented by reference TRBV11-2 and TRBJ2-5, the full variable domain reads EAGVAQSPRYKIIEKRQSVAFWCNPISGHATLYWYQQILGQGPKLLIQFQNNGVVDDSQLPKDRFSAERLKGVDSTLKIQPAKLEDSAVYLCASSLVVVSGVSTQYFGPGTRLLVL.

This clonotype was seen ten or more times. V is TRBV5-1 and J is TRBJ2-3, with D possibly TRBD1 on 5 matching bases. The ends were cut back, 4 bases at V and 2 bases at J, with 11 bases in the middle. Germline V CDR1 and CDR2: SGHRS, YFSETQ. The CDR3 length is 14 residues. DNA of the CDR3: TGCGCCAGCAGCACCGGACATAACACAGATACGCAGTATTTT. It is translated as CASSTGHNTDTQYF.

This clonotype has at least ten counts. The CDR3 is CASSKLEGAQQPQHF. The CDR3 bases are TGTGCCAGCTCCAAATTAGAGGGGGCTCAACAGCCCCAGCATTTT. This sequence joins TRBV18 and TRBJ1-5, with 7 positions matching TRBD1. This CDR3 spans 15 amino acids. The trim removed 6 bases at V and 7 bases at J, leaving 12 bases unmatched. Germline assignment: CDR1 KGHSH and CDR2 LQKENI.

This clonotype was recorded a few times. The chain links TRBV10-1 to TRBJ1-5; D is unresolved. Trimming cost V 4 bases and J 9 bases, with 16 bases left between them. The CDR3 loop spans 14 amino acids. Germline V gene sequence: CDR1 WNHNN, CDR2 SYGVQD (reference sequence). The CDR3 sequence: CASSVSHLSRPQHF. In DNA form, the CDR3 reads TGCGCCAGCAGTGTTAGCCATCTAAGTAGGCCCCAGCATTTT.

This clonotype was seen ten or more times. The chain has TRBV5-1 and TRBJ1-5; possibly TRBD1 for D (5 bases). The CDR3 extends over 14 amino acids. V lost 0 bases to trimming and J lost 7 bases, with 11 bases between them. In germline, CDR1 is SGHRS, CDR2 YFSETQ. The CDR3 coding sequence is TGCGCCAGCAGCTTGGAGGGGAGCGGGCAGCCCCAGCATTTT. It is translated as CASSLEGSGQPQHF.

The table lists this clonotype with many counts. V is TRBV11-2 and J is TRBJ2-1; D is possibly TRBD2 (5 bases). The CDR3 contains 16 residues. V lost 5 bases and J 0 bases, leaving 14 bases between the germline ends. Looked up from germline, CDR1 is SGHAT and CDR2 is FQNNGV. In nucleotides, the CDR3 is TGTGCCAGCAGCCCCCCGGTGGGGAGCTCCTACAATGAGCAGTTCTTC. Amino acids: CASSPPVGSSYNEQFF.

This chain joins TRBV6-2 or TRBV6-3 and TRBJ1-1, with D maybe TRBD1 (6 bases). Looked up from germline, CDR1 is MNHEY and CDR2 is SVGEGT. Trimming took off 0 bases at V and 0 bases at J, with 8 bases between the two ends. The CDR3 length is 15 residues. This CDR3 is CASSYSNRVNTEAFF. CDR3 nucleotides: TGTGCCAGCAGTTACTCTAACAGGGTGAACACTGAAGCTTTCTTT.

The V gene is TRBV6-2 or TRBV6-3, the J gene TRBJ2-3; D is uncertain. V was clipped by 2 bases and J by 2 bases, with 11 bases between them. This CDR3 region has 15 residues. The germline CDR1 and CDR2 sequences are MNHEY and SVGEGT. CDR3 region: CASSYGAVATDTQYF. The CDR3 bases are TGTGCCAGCAGTTACGGCGCAGTAGCCACAGATACGCAGTATTTT.

In this sample, this clonotype turned up many times. This chain links TRBV12-3 or TRBV12-4 with TRBJ2-7; 7 nucleotides match TRBD2. This CDR3 spans 16 amino acids. J was trimmed by 0 bases and V by 5 bases; bases with no gene match: 10. In nucleotides, the CDR3 is TGTGCCAGCAGTCCGGGGGAGGGTGTAAGCTCCTACGAGCAGTACTTC. This sequence encodes CASSPGEGVSSYEQYF.

The table lists this clonotype with a few counts. V is TRBV18 and J is TRBJ2-5; D not resolved. With 6 bases removed from V and 5 bases from J, the gap between germline ends came to 16 bases. Germline values: CDR1 KGHSH, CDR2 LQKENI. CDR3 size: 14 residues. The CDR3 region has the DNA TGTGCCAGCTCTCTTGGTCCCTTTTTGGAGACCCAGTACTTC. Its protein product is CASSLGPFLETQYF. Using reference TRBV18 and TRBJ2-5 for the parts outside the CDR3, the full variable domain is NAGVMQNPRHLVRRRGQEARLRCSPMKGHSHVYWYRQLPEEGLKFMVYLQKENIIDESGMPKERFSAEFPKEGPSILRIQQVVRGDSAAYFCASSLGPFLETQYFGPGTRLLVL.